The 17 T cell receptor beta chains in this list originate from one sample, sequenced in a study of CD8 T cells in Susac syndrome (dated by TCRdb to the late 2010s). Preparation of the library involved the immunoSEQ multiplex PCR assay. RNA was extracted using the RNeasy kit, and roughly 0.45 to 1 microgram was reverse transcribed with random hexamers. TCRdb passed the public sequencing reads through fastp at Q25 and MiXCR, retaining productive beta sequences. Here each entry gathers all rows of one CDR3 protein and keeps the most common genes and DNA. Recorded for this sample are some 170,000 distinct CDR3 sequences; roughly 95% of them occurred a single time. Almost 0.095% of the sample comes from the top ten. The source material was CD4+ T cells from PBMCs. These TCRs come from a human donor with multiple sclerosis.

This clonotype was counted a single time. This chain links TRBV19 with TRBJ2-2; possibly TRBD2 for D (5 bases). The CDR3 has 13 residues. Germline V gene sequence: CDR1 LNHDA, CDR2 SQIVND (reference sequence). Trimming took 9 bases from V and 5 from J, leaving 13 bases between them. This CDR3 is CASQRPGTGELFF. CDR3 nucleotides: TGTGCCAGCCAAAGACCGGGAACCGGGGAGCTGTTTTTT.

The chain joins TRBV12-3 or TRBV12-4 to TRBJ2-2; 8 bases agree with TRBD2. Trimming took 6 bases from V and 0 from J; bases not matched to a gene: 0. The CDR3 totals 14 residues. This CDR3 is CASRTSANTGELFF. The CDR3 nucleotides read TGTGCCAGCAGGACTAGCGCGAACACCGGGGAGCTGTTTTTT.

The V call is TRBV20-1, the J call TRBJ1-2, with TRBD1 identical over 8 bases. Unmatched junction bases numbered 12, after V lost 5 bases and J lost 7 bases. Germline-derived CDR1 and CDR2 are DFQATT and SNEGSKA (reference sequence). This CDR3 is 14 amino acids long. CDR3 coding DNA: TGCAGTGCTCCCGCACCGGACAGGGTGGGTGGCTACACCTTC. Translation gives CSAPAPDRVGGYTF.

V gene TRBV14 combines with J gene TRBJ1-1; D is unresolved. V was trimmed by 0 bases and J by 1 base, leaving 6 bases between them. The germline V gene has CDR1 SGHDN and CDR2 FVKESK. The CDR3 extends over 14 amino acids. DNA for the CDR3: TGTGCCAGCAGCCAAGAAGTCTGGAACACTGAAGCTTTCTTT. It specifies CASSQEVWNTEAFF.

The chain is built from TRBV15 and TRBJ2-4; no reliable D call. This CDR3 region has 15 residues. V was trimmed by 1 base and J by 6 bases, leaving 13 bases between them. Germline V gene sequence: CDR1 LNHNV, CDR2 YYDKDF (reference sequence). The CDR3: CATSRVTAGGNIQYF. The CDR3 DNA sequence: TGTGCCACCAGCAGAGTTACCGCCGGCGGAAACATTCAGTACTTC. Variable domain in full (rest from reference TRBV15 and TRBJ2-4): DAMVIQNPRYQVTQFGKPVTLSCSQTLNHNVMYWYQQKSSQAPKLLFHYYDKDFNNEADTPDNFQSRRPNTSFCFLDIRSPGLGDTAMYLCATSRVTAGGNIQYFGAGTRLSVL.

CDR3 residues: CASSRQRSSYNEQFF. The DNA of the CDR3 is TGCGCCAGCAGCCGGCAGCGAAGCTCCTACAATGAGCAGTTCTTC. This chain joins TRBV5-1 and TRBJ2-1, with unresolved D. The V gene lost 4 bases and the J gene lost 0 bases, with 11 bases spanning the gap. CDR1 and CDR2 from the germline V gene are SGHRS and YFSETQ. This CDR3 region has 15 residues.

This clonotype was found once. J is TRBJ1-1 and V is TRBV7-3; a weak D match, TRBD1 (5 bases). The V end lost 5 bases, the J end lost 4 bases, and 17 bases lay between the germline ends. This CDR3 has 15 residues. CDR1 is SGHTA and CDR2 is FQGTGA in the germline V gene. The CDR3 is CASSPSPGRGTEAFF. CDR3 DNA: TGTGCCAGCAGCCCGTCCCCGGGGCGCGGCACTGAAGCTTTCTTT.

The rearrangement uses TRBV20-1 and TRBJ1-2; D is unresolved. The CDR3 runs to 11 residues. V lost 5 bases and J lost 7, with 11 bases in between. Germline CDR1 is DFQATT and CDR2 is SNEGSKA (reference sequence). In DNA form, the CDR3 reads TGCAGTGCTGCGCTGCCCCTTGGCTACACCTTC. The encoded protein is CSAALPLGYTF.

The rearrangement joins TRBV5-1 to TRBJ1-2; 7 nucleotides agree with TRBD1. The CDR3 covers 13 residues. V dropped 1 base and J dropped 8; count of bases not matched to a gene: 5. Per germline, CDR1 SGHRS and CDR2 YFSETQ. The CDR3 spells CASSLTGDTGYTF. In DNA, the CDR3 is TGCGCCAGCAGCTTGACAGGGGATACGGGCTACACCTTC.

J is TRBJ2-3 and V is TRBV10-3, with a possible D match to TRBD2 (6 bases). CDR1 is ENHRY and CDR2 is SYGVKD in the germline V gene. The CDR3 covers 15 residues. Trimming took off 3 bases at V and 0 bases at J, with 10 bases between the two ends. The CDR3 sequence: CAISEFRESTDTQYF. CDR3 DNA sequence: TGTGCCATCAGTGAATTCCGGGAGAGCACAGATACGCAGTATTTT.

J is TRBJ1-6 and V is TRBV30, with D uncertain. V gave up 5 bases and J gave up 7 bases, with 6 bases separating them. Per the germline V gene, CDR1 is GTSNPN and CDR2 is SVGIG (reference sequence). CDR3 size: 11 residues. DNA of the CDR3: TGTGCCTGGCTTCTCAATTCACCCCTCCACTTT. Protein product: CAWLLNSPLHF.

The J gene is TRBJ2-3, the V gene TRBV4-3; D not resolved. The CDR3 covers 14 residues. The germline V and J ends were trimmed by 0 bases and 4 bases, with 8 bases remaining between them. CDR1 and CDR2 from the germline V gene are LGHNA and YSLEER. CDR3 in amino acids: CASSQEYWADTQYF. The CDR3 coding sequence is TGCGCCAGCAGCCAAGAGTATTGGGCAGATACGCAGTATTTT.

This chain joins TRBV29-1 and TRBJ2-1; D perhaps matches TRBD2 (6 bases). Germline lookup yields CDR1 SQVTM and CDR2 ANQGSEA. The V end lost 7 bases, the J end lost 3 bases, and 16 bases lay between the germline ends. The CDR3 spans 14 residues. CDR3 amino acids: CSAQRDLLYNEQFF. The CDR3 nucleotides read TGCAGCGCCCAGAGGGACTTACTCTACAATGAGCAGTTCTTC.

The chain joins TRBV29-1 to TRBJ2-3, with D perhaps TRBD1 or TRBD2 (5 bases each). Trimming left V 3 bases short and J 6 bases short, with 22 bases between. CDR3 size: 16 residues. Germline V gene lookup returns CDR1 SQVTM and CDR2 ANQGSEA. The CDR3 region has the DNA TGCAGCGTTGAGGTGTTCAGGGCCGGGGACCCGGATACGCAGTATTTT. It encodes CSVEVFRAGDPDTQYF.

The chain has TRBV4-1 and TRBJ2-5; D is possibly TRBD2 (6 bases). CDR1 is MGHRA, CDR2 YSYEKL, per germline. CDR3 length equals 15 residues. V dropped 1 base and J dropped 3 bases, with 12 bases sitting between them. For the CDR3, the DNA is TGCGCCAGCAGCCAAGTGGGACTTTCTGAAGAGACCCAGTACTTC. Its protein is CASSQVGLSEETQYF.

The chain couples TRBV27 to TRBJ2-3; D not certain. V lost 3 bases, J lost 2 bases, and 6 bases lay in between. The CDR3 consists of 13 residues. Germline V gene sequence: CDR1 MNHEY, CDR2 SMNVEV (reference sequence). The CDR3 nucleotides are TGTGCCAGCAGTTTTATAGCCACAGATACGCAGTATTTT. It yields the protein CASSFIATDTQYF.

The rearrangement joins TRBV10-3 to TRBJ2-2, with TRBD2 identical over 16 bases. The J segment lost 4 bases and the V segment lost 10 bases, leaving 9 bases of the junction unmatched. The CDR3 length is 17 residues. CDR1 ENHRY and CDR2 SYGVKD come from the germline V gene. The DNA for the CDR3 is TGTGCCACCCGCGGGACTAGCGGGAGGGGGGGCACCGGGGAGCTGTTTTTT. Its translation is CATRGTSGRGGTGELFF.